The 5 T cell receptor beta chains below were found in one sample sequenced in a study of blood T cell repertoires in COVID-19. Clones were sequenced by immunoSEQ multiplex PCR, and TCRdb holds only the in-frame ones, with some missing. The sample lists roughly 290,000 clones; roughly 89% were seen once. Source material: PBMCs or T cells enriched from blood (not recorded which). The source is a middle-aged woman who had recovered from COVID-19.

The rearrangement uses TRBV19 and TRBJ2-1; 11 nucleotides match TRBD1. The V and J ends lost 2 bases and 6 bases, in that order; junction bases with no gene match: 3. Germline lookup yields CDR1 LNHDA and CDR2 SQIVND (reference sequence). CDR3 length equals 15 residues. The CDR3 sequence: CASSISGTGGNEQFF. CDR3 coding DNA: TGTGCCAGTAGTATATCGGGGACAGGGGGCAATGAGCAGTTCTTC.

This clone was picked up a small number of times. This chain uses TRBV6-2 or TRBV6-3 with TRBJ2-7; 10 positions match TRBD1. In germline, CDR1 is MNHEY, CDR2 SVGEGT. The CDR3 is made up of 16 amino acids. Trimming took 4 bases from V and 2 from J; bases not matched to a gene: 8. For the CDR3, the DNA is TGTGCCAGCAGTTCAACCGGGACAGGGGTACCCTACGAGCAGTACTTC. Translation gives CASSSTGTGVPYEQYF.

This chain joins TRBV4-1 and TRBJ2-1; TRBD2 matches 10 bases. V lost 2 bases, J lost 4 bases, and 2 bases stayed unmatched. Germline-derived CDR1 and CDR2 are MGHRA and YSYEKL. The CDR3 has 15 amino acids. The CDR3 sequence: CASSQLAGVYNEQFF. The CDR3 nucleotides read TGCGCCAGCAGCCAACTAGCGGGGGTATACAATGAGCAGTTCTTC.

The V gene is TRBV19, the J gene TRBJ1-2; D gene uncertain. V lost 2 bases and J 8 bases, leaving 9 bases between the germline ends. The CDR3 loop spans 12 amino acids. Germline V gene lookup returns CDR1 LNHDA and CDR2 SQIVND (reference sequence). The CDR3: CASSISGSGYTF. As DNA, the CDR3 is TGTGCCAGTAGTATATCGGGGTCCGGCTACACCTTC.

The CDR3 coding sequence is TGTGCCAGCAGCGCCCAGGGGGGTCTTGGCTACACCTTC. Translating it yields CASSAQGGLGYTF. The rearrangement links TRBV11-3 to TRBJ1-2; 7 bases match TRBD1. From germline, CDR1 is SGHNT and CDR2 YENEEA. The CDR3 has 13 residues. V shed 5 bases and J 7 bases; nucleotides not matched to a gene: 7.